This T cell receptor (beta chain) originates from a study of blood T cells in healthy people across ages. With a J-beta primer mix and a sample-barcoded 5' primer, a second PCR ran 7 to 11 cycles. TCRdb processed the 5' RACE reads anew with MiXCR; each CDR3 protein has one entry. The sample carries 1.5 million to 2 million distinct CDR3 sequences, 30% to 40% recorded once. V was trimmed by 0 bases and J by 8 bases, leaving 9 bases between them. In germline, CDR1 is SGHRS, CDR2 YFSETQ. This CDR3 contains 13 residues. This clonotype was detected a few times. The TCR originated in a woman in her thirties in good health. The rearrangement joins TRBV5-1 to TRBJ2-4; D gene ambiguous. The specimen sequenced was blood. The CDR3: CASSLDRVDIQYF. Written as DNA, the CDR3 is TGCGCCAGCAGCTTGGATAGGGTTGACATTCAGTACTTC.